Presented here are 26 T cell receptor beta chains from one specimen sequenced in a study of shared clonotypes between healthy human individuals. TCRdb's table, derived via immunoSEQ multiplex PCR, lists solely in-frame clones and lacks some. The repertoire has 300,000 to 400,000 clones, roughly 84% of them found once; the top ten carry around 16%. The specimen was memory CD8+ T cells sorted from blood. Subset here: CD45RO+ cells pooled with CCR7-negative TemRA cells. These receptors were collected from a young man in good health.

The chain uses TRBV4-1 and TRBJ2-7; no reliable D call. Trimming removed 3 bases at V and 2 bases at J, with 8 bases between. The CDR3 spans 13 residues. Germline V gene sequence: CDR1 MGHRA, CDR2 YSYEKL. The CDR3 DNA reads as TGCGCCAGCAGCCAGGCAACTACCTACGAGCAGTACTTC. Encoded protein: CASSQATTYEQYF.

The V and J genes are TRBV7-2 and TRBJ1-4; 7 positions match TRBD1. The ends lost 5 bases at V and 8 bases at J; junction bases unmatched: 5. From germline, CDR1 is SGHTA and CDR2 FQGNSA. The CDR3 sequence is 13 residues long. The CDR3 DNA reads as TGTGCCAGCAGCCCGGGGACAGTCGAAAAACTGTTTTTT. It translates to CASSPGTVEKLFF.

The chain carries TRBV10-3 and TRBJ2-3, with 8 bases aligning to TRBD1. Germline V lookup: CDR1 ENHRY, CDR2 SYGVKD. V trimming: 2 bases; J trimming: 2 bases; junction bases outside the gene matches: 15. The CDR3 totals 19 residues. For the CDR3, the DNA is TGTGCCATCAGTGAGGGTCTTCCGGGACAGGCGATAGACACAGATACGCAGTATTTT. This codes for CAISEGLPGQAIDTDTQYF.

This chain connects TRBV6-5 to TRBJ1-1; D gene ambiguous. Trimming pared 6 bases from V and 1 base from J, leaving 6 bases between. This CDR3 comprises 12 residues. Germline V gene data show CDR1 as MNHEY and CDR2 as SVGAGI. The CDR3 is CASSGPNTEAFF. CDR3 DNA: TGTGCCAGCAGCGGCCCGAACACTGAAGCTTTCTTT.

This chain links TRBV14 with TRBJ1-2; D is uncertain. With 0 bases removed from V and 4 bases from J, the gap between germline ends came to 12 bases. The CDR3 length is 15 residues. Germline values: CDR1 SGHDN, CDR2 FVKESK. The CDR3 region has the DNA TGTGCCAGCAGCCAAGATGGCAGGACGGGCTATGGCTACACCTTC. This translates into CASSQDGRTGYGYTF.

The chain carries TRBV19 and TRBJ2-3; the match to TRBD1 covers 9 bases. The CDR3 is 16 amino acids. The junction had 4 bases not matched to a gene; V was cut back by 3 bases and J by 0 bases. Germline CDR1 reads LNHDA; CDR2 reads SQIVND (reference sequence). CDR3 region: CASSMFGTGSTDTQYF. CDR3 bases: TGTGCCAGTAGTATGTTCGGGACAGGGAGCACAGATACGCAGTATTTT.

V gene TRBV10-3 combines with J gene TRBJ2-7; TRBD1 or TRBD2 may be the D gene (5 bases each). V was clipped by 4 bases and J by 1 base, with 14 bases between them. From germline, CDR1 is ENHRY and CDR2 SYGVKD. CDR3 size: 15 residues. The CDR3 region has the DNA TGTGCCATCAGTGCAATGGGACCGGATTCCTACGAGCAGTACTTC. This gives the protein CAISAMGPDSYEQYF.

CDR3 in amino acids: CASSSDHSWANVLTF. The DNA for the CDR3 is TGTGCCAGCAGCTCTGACCACTCCTGGGCCAACGTCCTGACTTTC. The rearrangement uses TRBV5-5 and TRBJ2-6, with D uncertain. Germline CDR1 is SGHKS and CDR2 is YYEKEE (reference sequence). The CDR3 extends over 15 amino acids. Trimming left V 3 bases short and J 5 bases short, with 12 bases between.

In nucleotides, the CDR3 is TGTGCCAGCAGGGCGTTCGGGGAGGGCTACACCTTC. Translating it yields CASRAFGEGYTF. The J gene is TRBJ1-2, the V gene TRBV9, with D hard to call. Per germline, CDR1 SGDLS and CDR2 YYNGEE. V lost 5 bases, J lost 8 bases, and 13 bases lay in between. The CDR3 has 12 amino acids.

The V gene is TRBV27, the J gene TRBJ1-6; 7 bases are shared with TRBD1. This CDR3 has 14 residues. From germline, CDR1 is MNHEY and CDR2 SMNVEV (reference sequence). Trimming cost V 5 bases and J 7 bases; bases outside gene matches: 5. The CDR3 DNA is TGTGCCAGCAGTCAACAGGGGACGAATTCACCCCTCCACTTT. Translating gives CASSQQGTNSPLHF.

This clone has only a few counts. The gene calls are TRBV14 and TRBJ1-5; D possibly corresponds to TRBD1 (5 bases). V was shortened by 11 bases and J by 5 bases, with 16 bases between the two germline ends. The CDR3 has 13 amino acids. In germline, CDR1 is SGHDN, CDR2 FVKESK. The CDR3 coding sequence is TGTGCCTACTTCGGGGCAAGCCATCAGCCCCAGCATTTT. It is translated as CAYFGASHQPQHF.

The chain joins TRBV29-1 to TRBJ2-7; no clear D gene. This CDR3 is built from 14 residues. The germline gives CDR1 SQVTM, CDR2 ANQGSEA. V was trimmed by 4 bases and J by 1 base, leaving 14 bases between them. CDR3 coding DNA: TGCAGCGTTGTAGGCGAAATAACATCCTACGAGCAGTACTTC. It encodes CSVVGEITSYEQYF.

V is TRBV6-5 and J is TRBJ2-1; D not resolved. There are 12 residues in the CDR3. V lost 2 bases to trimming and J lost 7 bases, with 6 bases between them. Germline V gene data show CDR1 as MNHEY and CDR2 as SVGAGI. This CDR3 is CASSYNGNEQFF. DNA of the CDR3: TGTGCCAGCAGTTACAATGGGAATGAGCAGTTCTTC.

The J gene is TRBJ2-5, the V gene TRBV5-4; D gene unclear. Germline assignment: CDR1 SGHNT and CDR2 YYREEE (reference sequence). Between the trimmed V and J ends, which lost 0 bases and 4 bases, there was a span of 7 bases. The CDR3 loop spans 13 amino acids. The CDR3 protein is CASSLVVGETQYF. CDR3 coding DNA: TGTGCCAGCAGCTTGGTAGTCGGAGAGACCCAGTACTTC.

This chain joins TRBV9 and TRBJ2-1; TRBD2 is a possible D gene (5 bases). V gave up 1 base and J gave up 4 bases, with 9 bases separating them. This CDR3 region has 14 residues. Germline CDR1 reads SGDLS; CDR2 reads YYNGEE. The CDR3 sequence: CASSVPGLYNEQFF. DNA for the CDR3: TGTGCCAGCAGCGTACCCGGACTGTACAATGAGCAGTTCTTC.

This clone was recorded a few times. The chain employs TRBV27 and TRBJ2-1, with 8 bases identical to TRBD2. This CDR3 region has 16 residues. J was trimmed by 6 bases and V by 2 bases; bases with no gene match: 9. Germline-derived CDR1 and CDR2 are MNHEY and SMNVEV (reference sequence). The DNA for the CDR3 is TGTGCCAGCAGTTTAGTAGGGACTAGAGGATCCAATGAGCAGTTCTTC. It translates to CASSLVGTRGSNEQFF.

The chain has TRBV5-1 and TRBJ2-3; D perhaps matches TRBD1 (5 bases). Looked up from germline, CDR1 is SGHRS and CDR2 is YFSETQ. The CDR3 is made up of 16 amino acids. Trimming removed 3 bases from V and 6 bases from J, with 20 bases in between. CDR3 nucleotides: TGCGCCAGCAGCTCCCGATCAGGGTATATCGCGGATACGCAGTATTTT. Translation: CASSSRSGYIADTQYF.

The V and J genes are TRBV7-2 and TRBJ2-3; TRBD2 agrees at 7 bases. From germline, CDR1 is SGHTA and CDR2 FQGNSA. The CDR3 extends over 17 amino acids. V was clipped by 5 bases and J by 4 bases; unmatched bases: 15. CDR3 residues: CASSTPREREVSDTQYF. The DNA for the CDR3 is TGTGCCAGCAGCACGCCCAGGGAGCGGGAAGTCTCAGATACGCAGTATTTT.

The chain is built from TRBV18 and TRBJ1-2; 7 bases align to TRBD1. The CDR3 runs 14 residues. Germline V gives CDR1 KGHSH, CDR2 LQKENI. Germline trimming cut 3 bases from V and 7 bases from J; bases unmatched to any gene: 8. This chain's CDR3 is CASSPRDSRSGYTF. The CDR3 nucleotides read TGTGCCAGCTCACCTCGGGACAGCAGGAGTGGCTACACCTTC.

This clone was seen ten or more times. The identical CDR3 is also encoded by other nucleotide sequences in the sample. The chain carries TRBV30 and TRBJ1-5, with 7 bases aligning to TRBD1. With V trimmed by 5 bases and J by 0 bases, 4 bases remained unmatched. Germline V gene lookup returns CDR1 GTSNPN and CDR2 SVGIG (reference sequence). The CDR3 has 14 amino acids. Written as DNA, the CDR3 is TGTGCCTGGGGACAGGAAAATAGCAATCAGCCCCAGCATTTT. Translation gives CAWGQENSNQPQHF.

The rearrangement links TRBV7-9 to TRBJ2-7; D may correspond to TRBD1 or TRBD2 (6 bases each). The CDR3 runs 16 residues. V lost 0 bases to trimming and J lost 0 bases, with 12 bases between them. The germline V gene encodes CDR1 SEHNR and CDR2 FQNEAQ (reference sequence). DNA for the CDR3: TGTGCCAGCAGCTTAGCGACGGGGGCGAGCTCCTACGAGCAGTACTTC. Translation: CASSLATGASSYEQYF.

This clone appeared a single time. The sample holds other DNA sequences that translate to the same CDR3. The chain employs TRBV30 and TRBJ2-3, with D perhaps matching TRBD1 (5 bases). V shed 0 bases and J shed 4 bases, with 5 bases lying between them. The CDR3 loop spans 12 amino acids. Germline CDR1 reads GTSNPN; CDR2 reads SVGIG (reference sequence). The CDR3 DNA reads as TGTGCCTGGAGTGTACAGGCAGATACGCAGTATTTT. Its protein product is CAWSVQADTQYF.

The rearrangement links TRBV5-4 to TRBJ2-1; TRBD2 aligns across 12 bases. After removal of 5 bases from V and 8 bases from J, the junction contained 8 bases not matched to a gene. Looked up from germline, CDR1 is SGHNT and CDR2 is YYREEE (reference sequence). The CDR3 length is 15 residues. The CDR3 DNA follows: TGTGCCAGCAGACGACTAGCGGGAGTTGACGATGAGCAGTTCTTC. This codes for CASRRLAGVDDEQFF.

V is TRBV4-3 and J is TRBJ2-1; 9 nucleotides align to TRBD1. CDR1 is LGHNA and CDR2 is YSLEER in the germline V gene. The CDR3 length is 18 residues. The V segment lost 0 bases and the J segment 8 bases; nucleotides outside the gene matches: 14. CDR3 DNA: TGCGCCAGCAGCCAAGATTGGGCCGGGACAGGGTTTGACGATGAGCAGTTCTTC. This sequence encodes CASSQDWAGTGFDDEQFF.

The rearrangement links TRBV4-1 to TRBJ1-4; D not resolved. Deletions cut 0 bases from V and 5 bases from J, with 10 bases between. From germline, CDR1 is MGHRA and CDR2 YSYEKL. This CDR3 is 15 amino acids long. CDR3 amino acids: CASSQEPGRNEKLFF. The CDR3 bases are TGCGCCAGCAGCCAAGAGCCTGGCAGAAATGAAAAACTGTTTTTT.

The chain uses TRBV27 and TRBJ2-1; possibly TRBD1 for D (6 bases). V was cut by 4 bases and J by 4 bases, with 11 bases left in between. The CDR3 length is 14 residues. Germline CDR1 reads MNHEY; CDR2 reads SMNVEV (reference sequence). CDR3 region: CASSSGTSYNEQFF. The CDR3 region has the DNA TGTGCCAGCAGTTCCGGGACATCATACAATGAGCAGTTCTTC.